This TCR beta chain was captured by sequencing in a study of cytomegalovirus exposure and HLA in healthy donors. Vbeta (60) and Jbeta (13) primers were used in the PCR. TCRdb's table, derived via immunoSEQ multiplex PCR, lists solely in-frame clones and lacks some. The sample comprises approximately 150,000 clones, around 80% of which are singletons, and approximately 4.5% rests with the top ten. The germline V and J ends were trimmed by 6 bases and 4 bases, with 16 bases remaining between them. The germline CDR1 and CDR2 sequences are MNHEY and SMNVEV (reference sequence). The length of the CDR3 is 14 residues. This clone was detected only a few times.

The receptor's source is a man aged 40-50 years in good health and CMV-seronegative. Specimen: PBMCs. This rearrangement joins TRBV27 to TRBJ2-7; D may be TRBD1 (5 bases). The CDR3: CASSPRGAQYEQYF. The DNA for the CDR3 is TGTGCCAGCAGCCCTAGGGGCGCTCAGTACGAGCAGTACTTC.